This T cell receptor beta chain was observed in a study of blood T cells in healthy people across ages. Then a second PCR, running about 6 to 11 cycles, was carried out with a sample-barcoded 5' primer and a J-beta primer mix. All cDNA molecules were each tagged by a template-switch adaptor with 12 random nucleotides. TCRdb re-analysed the 5' RACE reads in MiXCR, keeping a single row per CDR3 protein. This table holds 800,000 to 950,000 distinct CDR3 sequences, about 28% found once. Study-level findings and limits: Age brought a roughly linear fall in TCR beta diversity measured per million T cells. Not knowing donor CMV status may have confounded expanded clonotype changes.

Regarding this clonotype: The antigen is not known.

The V and J ends lost 3 bases and 7 bases, in that order; junction bases with no gene match: 4. This CDR3 is built from 14 residues. Germline V gene data show CDR1 as SGHNT and CDR2 as YENEEA. The sample also formed part of further work on T cells of mothers and their children. From that paper: The yield was over 9.5 million TCR beta CDR3 reads from each mother and a few million from each child.

Sequences were obtained from blood. The chain combines TRBV11-3 with TRBJ2-1, with 9 bases aligning to TRBD1. This sequence was found in a woman between 35 and 50 years old in good health. The CDR3 here is CASSLGTGRNEQFF. The CDR3 DNA is TGTGCCAGCAGCTTGGGGACAGGGAGAAATGAGCAGTTCTTC.